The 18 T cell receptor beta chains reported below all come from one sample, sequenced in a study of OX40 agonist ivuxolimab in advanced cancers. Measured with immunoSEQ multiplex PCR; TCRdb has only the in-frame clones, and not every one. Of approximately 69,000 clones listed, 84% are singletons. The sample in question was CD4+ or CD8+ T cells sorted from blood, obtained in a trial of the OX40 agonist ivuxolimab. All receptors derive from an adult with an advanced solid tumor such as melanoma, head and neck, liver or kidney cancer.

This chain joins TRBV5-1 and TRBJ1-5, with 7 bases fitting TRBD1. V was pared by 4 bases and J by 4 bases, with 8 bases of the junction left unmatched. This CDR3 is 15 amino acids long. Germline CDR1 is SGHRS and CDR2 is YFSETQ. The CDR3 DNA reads TGCGCCAGCAGCCTTGCGGGACAGACAAATCAGCCCCAGCATTTT. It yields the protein CASSLAGQTNQPQHF. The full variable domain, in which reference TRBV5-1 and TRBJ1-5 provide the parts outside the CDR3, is KAGVTQTPRYLIKTRGQQVTLSCSPISGHRSVSWYQQTPGQGLQFLFEYFSETQRNKGNFPGRFSGRQFSNSRSEMNVSTLELGDSALYLCASSLAGQTNQPQHFGDGTRLSIL.

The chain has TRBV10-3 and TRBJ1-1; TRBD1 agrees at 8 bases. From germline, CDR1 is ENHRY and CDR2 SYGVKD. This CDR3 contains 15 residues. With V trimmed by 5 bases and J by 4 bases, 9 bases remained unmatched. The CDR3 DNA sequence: TGTGCCATCAGTCTGGCAGGGGGCGCGGGCACTGAAGCTTTCTTT. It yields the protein CAISLAGGAGTEAFF.

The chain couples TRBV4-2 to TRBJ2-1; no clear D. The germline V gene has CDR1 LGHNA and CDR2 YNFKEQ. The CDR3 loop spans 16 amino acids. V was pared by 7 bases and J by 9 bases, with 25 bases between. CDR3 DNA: TGTGCCAGCACCAGGCTAGGTAGATTTGCAAGAGGTGAGCAGTTCTTC. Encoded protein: CASTRLGRFARGEQFF.

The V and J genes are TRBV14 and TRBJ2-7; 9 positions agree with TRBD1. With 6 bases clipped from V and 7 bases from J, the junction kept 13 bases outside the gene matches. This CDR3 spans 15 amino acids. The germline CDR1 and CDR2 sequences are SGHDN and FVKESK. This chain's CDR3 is CASRRTGTGFREQYF. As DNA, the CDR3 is TGTGCCAGCAGGCGTACCGGGACAGGGTTCCGGGAGCAGTACTTC.

The CDR3 DNA reads as TGTGCCAGCTCACCACAGGGAGTAACAGTGTCCTACAATGAGCAGTTCTTC. Residues: CASSPQGVTVSYNEQFF. The chain links TRBV18 to TRBJ2-1, with D maybe TRBD2 (5 bases). The CDR3 has 17 amino acids. With 1 base removed from V and 1 base from J, the gap between germline ends came to 14 bases. CDR1 and CDR2 (germline): KGHSH, LQKENI.

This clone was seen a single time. CDR3 in DNA: TGTGCCAGCAGCGTAGCCCCAGGAACTAACTATGGCTACACCTTC. Translated: CASSVAPGTNYGYTF. V is TRBV9 and J is TRBJ1-2; D is uncertain. V lost 0 bases and J lost 0, with 9 bases in between. The CDR3 sequence is 15 residues long. Germline lookup yields CDR1 SGDLS and CDR2 YYNGEE.

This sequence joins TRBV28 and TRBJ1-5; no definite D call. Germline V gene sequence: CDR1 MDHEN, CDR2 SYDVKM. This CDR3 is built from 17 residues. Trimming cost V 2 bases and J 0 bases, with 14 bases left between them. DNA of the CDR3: TGTGCCAGCAGTTTAGAAATTGGGCAGACTAGCAATCAGCCCCAGCATTTT. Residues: CASSLEIGQTSNQPQHF.

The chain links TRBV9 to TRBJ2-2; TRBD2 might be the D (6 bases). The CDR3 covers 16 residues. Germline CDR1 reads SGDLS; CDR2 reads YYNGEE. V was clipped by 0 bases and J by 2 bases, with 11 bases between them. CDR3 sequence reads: CASSVATSSNTGELFF. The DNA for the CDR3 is TGTGCCAGCAGCGTAGCTACTAGCTCAAACACCGGGGAGCTGTTTTTT.

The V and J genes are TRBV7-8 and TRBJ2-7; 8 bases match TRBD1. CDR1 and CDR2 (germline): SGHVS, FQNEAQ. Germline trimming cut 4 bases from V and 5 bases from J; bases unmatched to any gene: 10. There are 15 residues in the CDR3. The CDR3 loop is CASSSYGQGIHEQYF. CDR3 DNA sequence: TGTGCCAGCAGCTCATATGGACAGGGAATCCACGAGCAGTACTTC. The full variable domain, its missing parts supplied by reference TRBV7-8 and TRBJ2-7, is GAGVSQSPRYKVAKRGQDVALRCDPISGHVSLFWYQQALGQGPEFLTYFQNEAQLDKSGLPSDRFFAERPEGSVSTLKIQRTQQEDSAVYLCASSSYGQGIHEQYFGPGTRLTVT.

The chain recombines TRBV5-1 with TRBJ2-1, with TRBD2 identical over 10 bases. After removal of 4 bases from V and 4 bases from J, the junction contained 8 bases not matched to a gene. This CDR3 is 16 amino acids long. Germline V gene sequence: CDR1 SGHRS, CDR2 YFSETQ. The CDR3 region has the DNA TGCGCCAGCAGCCCCGTCGGGACTAGCGCGTACAATGAGCAGTTCTTC. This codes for CASSPVGTSAYNEQFF.

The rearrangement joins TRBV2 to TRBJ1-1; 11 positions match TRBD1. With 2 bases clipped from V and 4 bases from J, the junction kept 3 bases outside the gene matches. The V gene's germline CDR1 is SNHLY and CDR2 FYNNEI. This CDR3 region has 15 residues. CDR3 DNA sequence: TGTGCCAGCAGTGAACTGGGACAGGGGGTCACTGAAGCTTTCTTT. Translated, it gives CASSELGQGVTEAFF. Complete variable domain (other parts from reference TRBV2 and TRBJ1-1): EPEVTQTPSHQVTQMGQEVILRCVPISNHLYFYWYRQILGQKVEFLVSFYNNEISEKSEIFDDQFSVERPDGSNFTLKIRSTKLEDSAMYFCASSELGQGVTEAFFGQGTRLTVV.

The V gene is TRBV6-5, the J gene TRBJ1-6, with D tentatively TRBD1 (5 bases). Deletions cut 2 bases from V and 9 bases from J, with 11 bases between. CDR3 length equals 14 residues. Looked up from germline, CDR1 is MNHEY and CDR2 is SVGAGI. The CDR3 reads CASSYGGFLSPLHF. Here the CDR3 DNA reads TGTGCCAGCAGTTACGGGGGTTTCCTTTCACCCCTCCACTTT.

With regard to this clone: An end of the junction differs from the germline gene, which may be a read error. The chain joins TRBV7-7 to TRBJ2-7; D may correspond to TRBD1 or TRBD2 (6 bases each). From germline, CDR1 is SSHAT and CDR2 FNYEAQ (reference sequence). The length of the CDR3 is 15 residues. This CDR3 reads CASSLVPGGNHEQYF. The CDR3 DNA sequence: TGTGCTAGCAGCTTAGTGCCCGGGGGCAATCACGAGCAGTACTTC. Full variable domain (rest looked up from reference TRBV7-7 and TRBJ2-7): GAGVSQSPRYKVTKRGQDVTLRCDPISSHATLYWYQQALGQGPEFLTYFNYEAQPDKSGLPSDRFSAERPEGSISTLTIQRTEQRDSAMYRCASSLVPGGNHEQYFGPGTRLTVT.

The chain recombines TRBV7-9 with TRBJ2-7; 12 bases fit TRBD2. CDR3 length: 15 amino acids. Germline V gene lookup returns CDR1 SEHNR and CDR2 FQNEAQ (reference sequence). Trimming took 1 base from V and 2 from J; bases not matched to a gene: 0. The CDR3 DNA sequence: TGTGCCAGCAGCTTAGGACTAGCGGGAGCCTACGAGCAGTACTTC. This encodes CASSLGLAGAYEQYF.

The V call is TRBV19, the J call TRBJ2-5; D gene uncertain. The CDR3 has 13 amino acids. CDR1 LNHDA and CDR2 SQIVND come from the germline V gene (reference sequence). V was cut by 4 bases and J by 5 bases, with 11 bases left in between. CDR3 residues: CASSTSIVETQYF. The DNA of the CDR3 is TGTGCCAGTAGTACGAGTATTGTGGAGACCCAGTACTTC.

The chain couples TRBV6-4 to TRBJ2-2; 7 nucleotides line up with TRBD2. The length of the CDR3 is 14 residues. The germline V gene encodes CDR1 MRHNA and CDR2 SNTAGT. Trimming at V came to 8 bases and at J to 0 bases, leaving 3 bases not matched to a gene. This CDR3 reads CASRRESNTGELFF. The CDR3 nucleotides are TGTGCCAGCCGGCGGGAGTCGAACACCGGGGAGCTGTTTTTT.

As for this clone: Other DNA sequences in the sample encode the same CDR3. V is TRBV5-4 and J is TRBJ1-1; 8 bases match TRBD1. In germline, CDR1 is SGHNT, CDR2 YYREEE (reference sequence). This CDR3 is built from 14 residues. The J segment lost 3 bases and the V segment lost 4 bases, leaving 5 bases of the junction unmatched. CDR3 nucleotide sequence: TGTGCCAGCAGCCTGGACAGGGCGTACACTGAAGCTTTCTTT. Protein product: CASSLDRAYTEAFF.

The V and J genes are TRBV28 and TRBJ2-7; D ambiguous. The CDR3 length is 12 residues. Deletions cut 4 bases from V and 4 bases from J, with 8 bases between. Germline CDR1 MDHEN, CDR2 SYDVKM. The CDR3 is CASSSPAYEQYF. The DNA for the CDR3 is TGTGCCAGCAGTTCGCCTGCATACGAGCAGTACTTC.